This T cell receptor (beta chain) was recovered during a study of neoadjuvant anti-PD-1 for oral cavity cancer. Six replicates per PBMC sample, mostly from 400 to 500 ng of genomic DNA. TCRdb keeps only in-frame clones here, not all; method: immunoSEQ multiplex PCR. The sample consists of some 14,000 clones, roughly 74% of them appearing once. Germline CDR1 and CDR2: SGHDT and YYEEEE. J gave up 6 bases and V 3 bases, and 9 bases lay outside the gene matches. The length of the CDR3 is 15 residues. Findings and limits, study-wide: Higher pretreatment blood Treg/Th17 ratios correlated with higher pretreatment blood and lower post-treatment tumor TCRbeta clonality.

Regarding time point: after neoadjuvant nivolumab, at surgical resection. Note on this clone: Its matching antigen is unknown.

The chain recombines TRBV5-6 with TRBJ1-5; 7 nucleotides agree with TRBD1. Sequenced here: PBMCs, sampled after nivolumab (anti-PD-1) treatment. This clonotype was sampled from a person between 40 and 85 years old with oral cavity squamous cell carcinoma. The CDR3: CASSSAQTGFQPQHF. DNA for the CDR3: TGTGCCAGCAGCTCCGCTCAGACAGGGTTTCAGCCCCAGCATTTT.